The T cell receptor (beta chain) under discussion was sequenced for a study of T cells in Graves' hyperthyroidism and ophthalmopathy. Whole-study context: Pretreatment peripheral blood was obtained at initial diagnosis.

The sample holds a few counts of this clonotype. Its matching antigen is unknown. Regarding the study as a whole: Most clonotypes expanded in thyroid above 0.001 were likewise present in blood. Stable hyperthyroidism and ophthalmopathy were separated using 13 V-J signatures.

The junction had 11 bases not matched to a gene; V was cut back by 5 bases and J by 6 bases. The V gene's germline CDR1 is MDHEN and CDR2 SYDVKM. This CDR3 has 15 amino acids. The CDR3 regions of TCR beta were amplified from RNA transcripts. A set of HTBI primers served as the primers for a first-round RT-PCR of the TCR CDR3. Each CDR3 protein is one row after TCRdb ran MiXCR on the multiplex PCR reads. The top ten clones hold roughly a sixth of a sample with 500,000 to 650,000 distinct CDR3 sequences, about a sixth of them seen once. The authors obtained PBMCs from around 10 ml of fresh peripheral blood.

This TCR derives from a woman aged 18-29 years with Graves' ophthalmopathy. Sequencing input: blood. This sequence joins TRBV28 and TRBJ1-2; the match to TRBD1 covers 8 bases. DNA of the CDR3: TGTGCCAGCAGTCCACCGGGACAGGTATCGGATGGCTACACCTTC. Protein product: CASSPPGQVSDGYTF.